This entry concerns a single T cell receptor (beta chain). The antigen this receptor binds is unknown. Base qualities are not at hand, and no much larger clone is one base apart. This entry is derived from a study of T cell responses to AZD1222 COVID-19 vaccine (dated by TCRdb to the early 2020s). Describing the broader study: TCR sequencing was performed for fewer than 250 trial participants, of whom around 200 were given two doses of AZD1222 and approximately 25 were given two doses of MenACWY control vaccine. Enrollment into the trials was organized by age into subgroups of 18-55, 56-69 and 70-plus years, and those subgroups contained about 150, 27 and 61 TCR-sequenced participants, respectively.

Read against the paper, the sample's time point label means: about 28 days (+/-7) after the second vaccine dose. AZD1222 recipients with second doses at about 4 weeks or about 12 weeks were pooled, because spike-specific TCR depth and breadth did not differ between schedules. Samples from vaccinated people were obtained from the UK trials COV001 and COV002, which included a single-blind randomized controlled phase 2/3 trial of AZD1222 (ChAdOx1 nCoV-19) in healthy adults. For TCRbeta chain sequencing, PBMC samples were collected from trial participants at day 0 and at day 28 after the second dose. The CDR3 regions of human TCRbeta chains were analyzed by immunosequencing. Per the original workflow: TCRs in the repertoires were compared against a reference library of SARS-CoV-2-specific TCRs that had been generated with the MIRA antigen-specificity platform. Breadth was defined as the fraction of unique TCRs that were SARS-CoV-2-associated. Depth was defined as the fraction of total T cells that were SARS-CoV-2-associated. Using the MIRA data, each spike-specific TCR was assigned both to the spike region to which the TCR was reactive and to a CD4 or CD8 class. Log10-transformed breadth and depth values were compared by one-way ANOVA with Sidak's multiple comparisons tests. What TCRdb holds here is the immuneACCESS table cut down to in-frame rearrangements. Part of the clones is not present; checked against another copy, under half of the missing clones reflect an unresolved V gene, and the others are unexplained. V, J and clone size are those of that table, while D and trimming were read from the DNA. Counted in this sample were over 100,000 clones; more than 70% of them appeared once. The ten largest clonotypes hold 4% to 5.5% of the sample.

The study at large found these results: Because no samples from the day 14 peak response were available, repertoires could be characterized only after the peak T cell response. Most participants were white British and females outnumbered males, and the authors suggested that clonal diversity may have been underestimated. Conclusions about previously exposed vaccinees are limited, since just five or six AZD1222 recipients were seropositive for SARS-CoV-2 at baseline. A significant rise in spike-specific TCR breadth and depth was observed after two AZD1222 doses relative to day 0 and relative to MenACWY recipients. Reportedly, almost half of the unique spike-specific TCRs recognized epitopes lying outside the regions that are mutated in the B.1.351 and B.1.1.7 variants. The 56-69-year group was small, and its depth increase did not reach significance, likely because of low power. The vaccine-associated CD4 TCRs covered the entire spike protein, and the dominant responses fell in regions 160-218 and 743-854.

The germline V gene encodes CDR1 SGHVS and CDR2 FQNEAQ. The germline V end is reduced by 6 bases and the J end by 7 bases; junction bases left unmatched: 4. The CDR3 goes from the cysteine to the phenylalanine over 13 residues. Solely the CDR3 DNA is kept, with 39 bases framed from the first base. The source material was peripheral blood, sampled 28 days after the second AZD1222 dose. The source is an adult who received the AZD1222 COVID-19 vaccine. Recombination connected TRBV7-8 to TRBJ2-1; TRBD1 aligns with 9 central bases. This receptor carries the CDR3 CASSLDRGNEQFF. The sequenced DNA is TGTGCCAGCAGTTTGGACAGGGGTAATGAGCAGTTCTTC.